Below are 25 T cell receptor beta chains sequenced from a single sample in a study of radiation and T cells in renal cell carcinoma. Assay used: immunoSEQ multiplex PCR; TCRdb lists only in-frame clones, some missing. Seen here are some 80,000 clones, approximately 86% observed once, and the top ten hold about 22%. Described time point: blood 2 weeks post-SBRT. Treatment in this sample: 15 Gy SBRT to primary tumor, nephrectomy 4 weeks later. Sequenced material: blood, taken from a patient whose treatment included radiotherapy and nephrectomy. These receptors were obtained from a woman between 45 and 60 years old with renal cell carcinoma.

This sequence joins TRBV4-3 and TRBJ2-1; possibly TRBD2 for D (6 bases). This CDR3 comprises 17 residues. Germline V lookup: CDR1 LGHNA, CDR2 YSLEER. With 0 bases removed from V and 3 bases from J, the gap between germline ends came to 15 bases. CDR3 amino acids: CASSQDSWLASYNEQFF. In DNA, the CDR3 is TGCGCCAGCAGCCAAGATTCGTGGCTAGCGAGCTACAATGAGCAGTTCTTC.

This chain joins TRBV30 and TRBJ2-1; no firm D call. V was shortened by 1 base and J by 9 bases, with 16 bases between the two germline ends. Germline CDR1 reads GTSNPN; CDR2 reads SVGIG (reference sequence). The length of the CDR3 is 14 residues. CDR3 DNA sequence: TGTGCCTGGAGTGGAACATTCGAGCGTGGTGAGCAGTTCTTC. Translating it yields CAWSGTFERGEQFF.

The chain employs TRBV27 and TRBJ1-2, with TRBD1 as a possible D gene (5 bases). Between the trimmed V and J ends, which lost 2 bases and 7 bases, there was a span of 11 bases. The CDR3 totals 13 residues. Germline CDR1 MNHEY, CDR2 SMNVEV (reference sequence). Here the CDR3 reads CASSLQGSFGYTF. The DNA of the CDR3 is TGTGCCAGCAGTTTACAGGGCTCCTTTGGCTACACCTTC.

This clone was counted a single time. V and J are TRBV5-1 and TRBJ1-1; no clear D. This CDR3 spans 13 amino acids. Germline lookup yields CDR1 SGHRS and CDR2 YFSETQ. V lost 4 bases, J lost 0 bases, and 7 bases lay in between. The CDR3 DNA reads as TGCGCCAGCAGCGTGGACCTGAACACTGAAGCTTTCTTT. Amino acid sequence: CASSVDLNTEAFF.

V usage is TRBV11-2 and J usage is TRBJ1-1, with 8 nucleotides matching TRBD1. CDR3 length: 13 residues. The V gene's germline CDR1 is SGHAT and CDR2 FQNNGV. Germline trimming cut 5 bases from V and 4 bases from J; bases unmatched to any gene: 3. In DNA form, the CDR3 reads TGTGCCAGCAGCCCGGACAGGGCCACTGAAGCTTTCTTT. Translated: CASSPDRATEAFF.

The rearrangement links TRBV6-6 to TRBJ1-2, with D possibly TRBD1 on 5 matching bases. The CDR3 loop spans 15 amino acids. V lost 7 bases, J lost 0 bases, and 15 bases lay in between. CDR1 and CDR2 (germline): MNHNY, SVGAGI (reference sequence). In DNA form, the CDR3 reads TGTGCCAGCAAACCCGGACACCGAGCTAACTATGGCTACACCTTC. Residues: CASKPGHRANYGYTF.

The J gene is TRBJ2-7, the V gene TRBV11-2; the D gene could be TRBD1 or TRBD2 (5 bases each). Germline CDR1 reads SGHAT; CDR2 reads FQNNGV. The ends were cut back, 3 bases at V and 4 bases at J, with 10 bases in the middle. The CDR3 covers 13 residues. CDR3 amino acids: CASSFGGPYEQYF. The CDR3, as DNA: TGTGCCAGCAGCTTTGGGGGACCATACGAGCAGTACTTC.

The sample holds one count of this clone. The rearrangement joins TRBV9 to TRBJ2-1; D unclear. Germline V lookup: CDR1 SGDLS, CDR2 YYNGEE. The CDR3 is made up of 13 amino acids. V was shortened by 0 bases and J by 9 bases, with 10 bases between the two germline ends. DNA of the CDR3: TGTGCCAGCAGCGTAGGGCCCCTCCTTGAGCAGTTCTTC. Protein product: CASSVGPLLEQFF.

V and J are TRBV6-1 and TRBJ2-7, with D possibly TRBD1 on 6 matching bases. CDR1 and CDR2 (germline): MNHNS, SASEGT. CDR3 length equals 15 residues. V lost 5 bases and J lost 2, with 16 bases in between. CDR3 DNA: TGTGCCAGCAGTCCTCAGGACAGTTTCCCCTACGAGCAGTACTTC. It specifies CASSPQDSFPYEQYF.

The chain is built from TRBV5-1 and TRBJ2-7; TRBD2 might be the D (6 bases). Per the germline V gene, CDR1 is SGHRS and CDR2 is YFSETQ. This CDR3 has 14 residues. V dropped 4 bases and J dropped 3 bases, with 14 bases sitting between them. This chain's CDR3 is CASSIRVGGYEQYF. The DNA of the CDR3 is TGCGCCAGCAGCATCCGGGTGGGGGGCTACGAGCAGTACTTC.

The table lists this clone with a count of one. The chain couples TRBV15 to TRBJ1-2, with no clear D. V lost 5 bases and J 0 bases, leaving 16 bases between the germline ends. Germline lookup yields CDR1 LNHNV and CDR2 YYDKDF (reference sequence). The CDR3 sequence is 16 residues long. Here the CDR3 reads CATSLGWPLTNYGYTF. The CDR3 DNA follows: TGTGCCACCAGCCTAGGATGGCCCCTCACTAACTATGGCTACACCTTC.

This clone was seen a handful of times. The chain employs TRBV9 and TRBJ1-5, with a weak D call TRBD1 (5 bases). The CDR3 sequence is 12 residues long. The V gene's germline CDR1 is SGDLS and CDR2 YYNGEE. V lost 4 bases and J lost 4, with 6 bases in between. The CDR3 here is CASSPGNQPQHF. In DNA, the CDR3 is TGTGCCAGCAGCCCAGGGAATCAGCCCCAGCATTTT.

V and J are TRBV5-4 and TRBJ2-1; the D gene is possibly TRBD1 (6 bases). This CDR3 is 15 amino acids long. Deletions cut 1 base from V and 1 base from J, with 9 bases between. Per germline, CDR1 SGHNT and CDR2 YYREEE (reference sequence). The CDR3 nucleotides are TGTGCCAGCAGCTTGCCCAGGGGATCCTACAATGAGCAGTTCTTC. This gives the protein CASSLPRGSYNEQFF.

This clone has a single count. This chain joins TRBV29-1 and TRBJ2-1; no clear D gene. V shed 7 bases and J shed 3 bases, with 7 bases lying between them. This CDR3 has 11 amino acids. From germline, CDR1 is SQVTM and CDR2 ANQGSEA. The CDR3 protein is CSAKNYNEQFF. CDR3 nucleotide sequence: TGCAGCGCCAAAAACTACAATGAGCAGTTCTTC.

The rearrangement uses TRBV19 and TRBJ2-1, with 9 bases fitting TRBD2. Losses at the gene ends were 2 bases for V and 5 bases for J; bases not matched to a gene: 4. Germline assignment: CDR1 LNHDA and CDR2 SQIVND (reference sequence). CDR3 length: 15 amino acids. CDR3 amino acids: CASSISSGANNEQFF. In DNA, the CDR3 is TGTGCCAGTAGTATATCTAGCGGGGCCAACAATGAGCAGTTCTTC.

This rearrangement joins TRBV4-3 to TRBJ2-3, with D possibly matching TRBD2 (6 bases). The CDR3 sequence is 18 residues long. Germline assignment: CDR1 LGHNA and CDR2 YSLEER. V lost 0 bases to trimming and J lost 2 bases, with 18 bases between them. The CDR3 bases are TGCGCCAGCAGCCAAGAGTACCCAGCGGGCCCCGTCACAGATACGCAGTATTTT. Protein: CASSQEYPAGPVTDTQYF.

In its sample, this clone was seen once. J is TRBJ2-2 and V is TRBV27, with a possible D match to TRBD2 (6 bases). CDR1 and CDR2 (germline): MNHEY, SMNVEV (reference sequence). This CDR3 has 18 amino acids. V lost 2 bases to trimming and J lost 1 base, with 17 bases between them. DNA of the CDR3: TGTGCCAGCAGTTTAACTCCGGGACCGCGGGGGAACACCGGGGAGCTGTTTTTT. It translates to CASSLTPGPRGNTGELFF.

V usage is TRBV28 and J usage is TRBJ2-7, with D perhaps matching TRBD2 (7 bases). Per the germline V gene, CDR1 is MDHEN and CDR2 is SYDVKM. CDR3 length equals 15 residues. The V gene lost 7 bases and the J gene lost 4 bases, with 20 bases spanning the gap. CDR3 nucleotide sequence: TGTGCCAGCACCCTAAGGGGGGGCAGACAATACGAGCAGTACTTC. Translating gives CASTLRGGRQYEQYF. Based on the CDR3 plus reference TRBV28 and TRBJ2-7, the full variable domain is DVKVTQSSRYLVKRTGEKVFLECVQDMDHENMFWYRQDPGLGLRLIYFSYDVKMKEKGDIPEGYSVSREKKERFSLILESASTNQTSMYLCASTLRGGRQYEQYFGPGTRLTVT.

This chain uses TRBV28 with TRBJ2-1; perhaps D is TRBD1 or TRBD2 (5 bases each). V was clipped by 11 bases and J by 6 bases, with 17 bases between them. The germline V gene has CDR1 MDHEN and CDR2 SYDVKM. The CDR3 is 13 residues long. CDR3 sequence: CAVRDGLSNEQFF. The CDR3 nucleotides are TGTGCCGTCCGGGACGGGTTAAGCAATGAGCAGTTCTTC.

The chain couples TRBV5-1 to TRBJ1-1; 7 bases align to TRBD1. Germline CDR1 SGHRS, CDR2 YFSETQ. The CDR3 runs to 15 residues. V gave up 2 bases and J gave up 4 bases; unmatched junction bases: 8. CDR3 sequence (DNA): TGCGCCAGCAGCTTACTTACAGGGGATGCCACTGAAGCTTTCTTT. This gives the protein CASSLLTGDATEAFF.

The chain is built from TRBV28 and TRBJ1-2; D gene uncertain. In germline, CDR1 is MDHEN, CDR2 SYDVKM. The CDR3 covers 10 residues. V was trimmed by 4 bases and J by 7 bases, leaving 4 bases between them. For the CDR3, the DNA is TGTGCCAGCAGTTCATTTGGCTACACCTTC. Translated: CASSSFGYTF.

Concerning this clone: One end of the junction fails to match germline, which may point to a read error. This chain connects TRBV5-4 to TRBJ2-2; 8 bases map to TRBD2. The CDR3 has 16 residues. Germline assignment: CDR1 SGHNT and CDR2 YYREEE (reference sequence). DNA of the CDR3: TGCGCCAGCAGCCCCGGGGGGGGCCGGGACACCGGGGAGCTGTTTTTT. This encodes CASSPGGGRDTGELFF.

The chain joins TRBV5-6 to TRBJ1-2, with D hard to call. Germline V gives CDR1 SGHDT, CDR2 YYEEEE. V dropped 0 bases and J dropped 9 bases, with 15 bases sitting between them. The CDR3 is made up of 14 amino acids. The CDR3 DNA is TGTGCCAGCAGCTTGGCCCCGGTGCCGGGGAGCTACACCTTC. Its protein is CASSLAPVPGSYTF.

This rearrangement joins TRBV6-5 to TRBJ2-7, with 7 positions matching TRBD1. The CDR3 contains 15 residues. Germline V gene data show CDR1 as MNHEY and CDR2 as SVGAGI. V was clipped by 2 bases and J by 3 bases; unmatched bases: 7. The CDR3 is CASSYRQGFGYEQYF. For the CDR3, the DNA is TGTGCCAGCAGTTACCGACAGGGATTCGGCTACGAGCAGTACTTC.

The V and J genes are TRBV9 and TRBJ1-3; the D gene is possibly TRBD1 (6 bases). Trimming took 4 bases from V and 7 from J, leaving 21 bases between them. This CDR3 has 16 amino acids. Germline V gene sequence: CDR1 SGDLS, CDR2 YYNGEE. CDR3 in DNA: TGTGCCAGCAGCCCCGAGGGGTGGGGCAGGGGTAACACCATATATTTT. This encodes CASSPEGWGRGNTIYF.